The following is a T cell receptor beta chain sequence with its context. Its antigen is still unknown. V gave up 1 base and J gave up 0 bases; unmatched junction bases: 2. The CDR3 loop spans 15 amino acids. Germline V CDR1 and CDR2: SGHVS, FQNEAQ. The sample comes from a study of OX40 agonist ivuxolimab in advanced cancers. Study context: Males comprised about 84% of the group, whose mean age was about 62 years (range roughly 20 to 85). Three patients, one with hepatocellular carcinoma and two with cutaneous melanoma, responded partially.

General study findings and limits: The antigen specificity of the peripheral T cells (those that were expanded) was not determined.

Libraries were prepared by immunoSEQ multiplex PCR; TCRdb keeps only in-frame clonotypes and omits some of them. The sample contains under 15,000 clones, over 60% of which appear only once. The TCR was taken from an adult with an advanced solid tumor such as melanoma, head and neck, liver or kidney cancer. J is TRBJ2-7 and V is TRBV7-8; 8 positions agree with TRBD1. Here the sequenced sample was CD4+ or CD8+ T cells sorted from blood, taken in a trial of the OX40 agonist ivuxolimab. CDR3 nucleotide sequence: TGTGCCAGCAGCTTAGGGGACAGGCCCTCCTACGAGCAGTACTTC. Amino acids: CASSLGDRPSYEQYF.